The present entry profiles one T cell receptor beta chain with its context. Antigen specificity is unknown. Unique molecular identifiers were built into the TCRbeta library. MiXCR, run by TCRdb on the PCR reads, gives a single entry per CDR3 protein. The table shows 200,000 to 300,000 distinct CDR3 sequences, with 20% to 30% occurring only once. These data originate in a study of T-cell reconstitution after alpha-beta-depleted transplantation in children. The study's findings and limits: When one year had passed after transplant, most T-cell counts and diversity came from newly produced T cells. After transplant, at about two months, alpha-beta T cells were reportedly derived from several hundred expanded graft clones.

The CDR3 loop spans 14 amino acids. Germline lookup yields CDR1 SGHAT and CDR2 FQNNGV. V shed 3 bases and J shed 1 base, with 10 bases lying between them. This clonotype was obtained from a girl aged 2-10 years with Fanconi anemia, due to receive a stem cell transplant. The rearrangement joins TRBV11-2 to TRBJ2-7; D may be TRBD2 (5 bases). The sequences come from PBMCs, collected before TCRalphabeta/CD19-depleted stem cell transplant. CDR3 in amino acids: CASSFSGKSYEQYF. CDR3 nucleotides: TGTGCCAGCAGCTTCAGCGGAAAGTCCTACGAGCAGTACTTC.